This T cell receptor beta chain was found in a study (dated by TCRdb to the early 2010s). For CDR1 and CDR2, the germline V gene lists SGHDN and FVKESK. V is shortened by 3 bases, J by 0 bases, and the region joining them spans 12 bases. The CDR3 runs 16 residues from the cysteine to the phenylalanine. Only the CDR3 region is kept as DNA, spanning 48 bases read in frame from base 1. For sequencing, an Illumina Genome Analyzer IIx was employed. TCRdb handled the public reads itself, with Q25 trimming in fastp and clone calling in MiXCR, and kept productive beta chains. Under each unique CDR3 protein, matching rows form one entry showing the most common genes and DNA. Present in this sample are around 15,000 distinct CDR3 sequences, approximately 30% of which were seen just once. About 15% of the sample lies in the top ten. This clonotype came up many times. What antigen it recognizes has not been identified. No base quality information exists; no much larger clone differs at one position.

Source material: blood. This sequence originates from a human donor. Here the chain combines TRBV14 and TRBJ2-1; the D gene is perhaps TRBD2, on 6 matching bases. This receptor has the CDR3 CASSHYHGSSYNEQFF. The bases read TGTGCCAGCAGCCATTATCACGGGAGCTCCTACAATGAGCAGTTCTTC.